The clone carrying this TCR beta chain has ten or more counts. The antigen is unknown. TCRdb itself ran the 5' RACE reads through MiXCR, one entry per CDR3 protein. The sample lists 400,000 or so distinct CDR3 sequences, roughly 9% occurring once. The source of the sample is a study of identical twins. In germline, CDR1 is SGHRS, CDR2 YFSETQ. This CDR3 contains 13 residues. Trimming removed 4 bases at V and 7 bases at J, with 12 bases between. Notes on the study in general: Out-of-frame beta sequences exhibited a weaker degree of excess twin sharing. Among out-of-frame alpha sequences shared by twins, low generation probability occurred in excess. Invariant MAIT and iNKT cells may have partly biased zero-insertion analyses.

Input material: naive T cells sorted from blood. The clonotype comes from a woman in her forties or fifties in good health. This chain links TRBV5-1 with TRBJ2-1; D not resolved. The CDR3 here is CASSIQLMNEQFF. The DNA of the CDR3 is TGCGCCAGCAGCATCCAACTTATGAATGAGCAGTTCTTC.